This record concerns one TCR beta chain sequence. Compared with germline, one end of the junction differs, possibly owing to a read error. Germline V lookup: CDR1 SSHAT, CDR2 FNYEAQ (reference sequence). The CDR3 spans 13 residues. Sequencing was performed with immunoSEQ multiplex PCR; in TCRdb, only in-frame clones are kept and a portion is missing. The sample contains fewer than 9,500 clones, approximately 76% of which appear only once. This sample was taken from a study of chemoradiotherapy in HPV16-positive cancers. This TCR was sampled from a human donor with HPV-associated anogenital cancer. V is TRBV7-7 and J is TRBJ2-7; D perhaps matches TRBD1 (5 bases). This specimen was collected from a patient who underwent chemoradiotherapy. The CDR3 DNA sequence: TGTGCTAGCAGCTTAGCTCAGGGCTACGAGCAGTACTTC. The encoded protein is CASSLAQGYEQYF.